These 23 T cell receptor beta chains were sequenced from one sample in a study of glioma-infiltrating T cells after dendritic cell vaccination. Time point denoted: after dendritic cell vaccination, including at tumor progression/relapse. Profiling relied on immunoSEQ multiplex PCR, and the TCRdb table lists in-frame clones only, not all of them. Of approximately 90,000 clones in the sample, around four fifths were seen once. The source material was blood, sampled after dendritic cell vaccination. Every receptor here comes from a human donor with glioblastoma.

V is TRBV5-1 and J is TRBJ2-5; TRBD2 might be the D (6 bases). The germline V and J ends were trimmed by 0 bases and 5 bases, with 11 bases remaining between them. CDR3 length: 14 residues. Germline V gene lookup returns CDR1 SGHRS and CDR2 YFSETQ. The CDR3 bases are TGCGCCAGCAGCTTGGGGGCGGGAAGTGAGACCCAGTACTTC. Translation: CASSLGAGSETQYF.

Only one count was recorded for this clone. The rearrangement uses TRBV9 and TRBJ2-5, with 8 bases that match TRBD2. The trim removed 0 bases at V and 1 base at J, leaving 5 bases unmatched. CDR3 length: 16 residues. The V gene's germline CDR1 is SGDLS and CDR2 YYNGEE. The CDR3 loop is CASSVAGGNLQETQYF. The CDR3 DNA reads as TGTGCCAGCAGCGTAGCGGGAGGGAACCTCCAAGAGACCCAGTACTTC.

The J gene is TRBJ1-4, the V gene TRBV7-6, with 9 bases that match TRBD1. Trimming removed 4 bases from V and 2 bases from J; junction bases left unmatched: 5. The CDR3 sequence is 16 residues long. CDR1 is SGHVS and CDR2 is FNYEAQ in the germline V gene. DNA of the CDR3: TGTGCCAGCAGCTCTGGACAGGGGTGGACTAATGAAAAACTGTTTTTT. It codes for CASSSGQGWTNEKLFF.

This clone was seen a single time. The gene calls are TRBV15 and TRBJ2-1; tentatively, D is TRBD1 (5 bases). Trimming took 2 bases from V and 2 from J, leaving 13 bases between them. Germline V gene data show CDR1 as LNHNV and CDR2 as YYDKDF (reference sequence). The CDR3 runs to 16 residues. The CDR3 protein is CATSRQGSEAYNEQFF. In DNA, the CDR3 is TGTGCCACCAGCAGACAGGGATCGGAAGCCTACAATGAGCAGTTCTTC.

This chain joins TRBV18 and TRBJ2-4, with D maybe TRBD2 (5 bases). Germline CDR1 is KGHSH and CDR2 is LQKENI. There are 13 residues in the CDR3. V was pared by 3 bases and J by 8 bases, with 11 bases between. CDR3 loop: CASSPGGGDIQYF. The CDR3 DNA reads TGTGCCAGCTCACCGGGCGGAGGTGACATTCAGTACTTC.

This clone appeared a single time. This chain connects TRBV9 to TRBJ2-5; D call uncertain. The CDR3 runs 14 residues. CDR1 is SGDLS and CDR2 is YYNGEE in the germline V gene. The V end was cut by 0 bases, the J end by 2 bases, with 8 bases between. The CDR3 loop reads CASSVDLLQETQYF. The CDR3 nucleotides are TGTGCCAGCAGCGTAGATCTTTTGCAAGAGACCCAGTACTTC.

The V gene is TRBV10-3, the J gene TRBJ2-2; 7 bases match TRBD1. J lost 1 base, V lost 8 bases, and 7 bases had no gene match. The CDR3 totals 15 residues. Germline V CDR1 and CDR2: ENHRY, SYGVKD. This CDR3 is CAIAPGTVNTGELFF. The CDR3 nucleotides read TGTGCCATCGCTCCCGGGACAGTGAACACCGGGGAGCTGTTTTTT.

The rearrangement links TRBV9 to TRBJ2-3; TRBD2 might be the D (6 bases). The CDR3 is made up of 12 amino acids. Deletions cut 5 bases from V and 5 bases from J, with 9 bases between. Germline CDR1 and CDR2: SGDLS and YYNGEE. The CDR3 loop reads CASSAEGDTQYF. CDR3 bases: TGTGCCAGCAGTGCGGAGGGAGATACGCAGTATTTT.

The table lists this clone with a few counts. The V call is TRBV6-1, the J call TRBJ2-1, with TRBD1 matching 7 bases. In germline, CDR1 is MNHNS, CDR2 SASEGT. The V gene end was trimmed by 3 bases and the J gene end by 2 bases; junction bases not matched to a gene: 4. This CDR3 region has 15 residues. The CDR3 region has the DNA TGTGCCAGCAGTGACCTCGGGACAGCCTACAATGAGCAGTTCTTC. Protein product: CASSDLGTAYNEQFF.

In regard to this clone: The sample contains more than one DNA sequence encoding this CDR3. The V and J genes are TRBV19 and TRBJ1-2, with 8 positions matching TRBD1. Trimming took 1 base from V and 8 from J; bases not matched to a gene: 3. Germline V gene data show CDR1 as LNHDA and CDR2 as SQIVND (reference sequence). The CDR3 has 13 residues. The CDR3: CASSIGDRSGYTF. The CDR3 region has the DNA TGTGCCAGTAGTATAGGGGACAGGAGCGGCTACACCTTC.

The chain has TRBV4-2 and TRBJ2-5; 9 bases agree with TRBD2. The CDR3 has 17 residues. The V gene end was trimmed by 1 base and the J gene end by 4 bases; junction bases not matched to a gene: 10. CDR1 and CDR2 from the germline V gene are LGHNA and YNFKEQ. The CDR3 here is CASSQAVNSGSGETQYF. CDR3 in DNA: TGTGCCAGCAGCCAAGCGGTTAATAGCGGGAGTGGAGAGACCCAGTACTTC.

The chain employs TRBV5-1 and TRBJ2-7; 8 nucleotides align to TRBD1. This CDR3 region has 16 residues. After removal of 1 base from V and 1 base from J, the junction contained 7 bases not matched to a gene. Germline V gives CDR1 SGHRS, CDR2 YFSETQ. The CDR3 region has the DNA TGCGCCAGCAGCTTGAGGGCCACAGGGGGTTCCTACGAGCAGTACTTC. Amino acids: CASSLRATGGSYEQYF. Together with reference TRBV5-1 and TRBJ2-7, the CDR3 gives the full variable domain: KAGVTQTPRYLIKTRGQQVTLSCSPISGHRSVSWYQQTPGQGLQFLFEYFSETQRNKGNFPGRFSGRQFSNSRSEMNVSTLELGDSALYLCASSLRATGGSYEQYFGPGTRLTVT.

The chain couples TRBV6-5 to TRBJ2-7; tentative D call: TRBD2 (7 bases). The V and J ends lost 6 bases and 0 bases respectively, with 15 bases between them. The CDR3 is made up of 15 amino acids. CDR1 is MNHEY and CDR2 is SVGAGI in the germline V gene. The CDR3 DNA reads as TGTGCCAGCAGGGGGGCGGGGGCCCTCTCCTACGAGCAGTACTTC. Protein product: CASRGAGALSYEQYF.

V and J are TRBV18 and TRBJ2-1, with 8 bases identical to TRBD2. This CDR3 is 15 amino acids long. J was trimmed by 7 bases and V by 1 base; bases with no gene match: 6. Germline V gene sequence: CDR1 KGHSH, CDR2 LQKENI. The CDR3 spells CASSPRAGVLNEQFF. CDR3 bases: TGTGCCAGCTCACCACGAGCGGGAGTGTTGAATGAGCAGTTCTTC.

The DNA for the CDR3 is TGTGCCAGCAGTGAAGGGGGGGTGGGAAAACTGTTTTTT. Its protein product is CASSEGGVGKLFF. V and J are TRBV6-1 and TRBJ1-4; TRBD1 is a possible D gene (5 bases). The CDR3 extends over 13 amino acids. Between the trimmed V and J ends, which lost 1 base and 10 bases, there was a span of 10 bases. CDR1 and CDR2 from the germline V gene are MNHNS and SASEGT.

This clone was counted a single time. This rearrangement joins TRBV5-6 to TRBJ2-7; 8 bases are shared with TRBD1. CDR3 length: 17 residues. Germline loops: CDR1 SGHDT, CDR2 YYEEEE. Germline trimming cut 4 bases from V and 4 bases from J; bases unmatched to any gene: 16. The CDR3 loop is CASSASMTGEVRYEQYF. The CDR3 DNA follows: TGTGCCAGCAGCGCGTCGATGACAGGGGAGGTGCGTTACGAGCAGTACTTC.

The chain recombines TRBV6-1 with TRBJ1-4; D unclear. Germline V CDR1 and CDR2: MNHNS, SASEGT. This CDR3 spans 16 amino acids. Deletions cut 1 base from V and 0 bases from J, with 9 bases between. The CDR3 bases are TGTGCCAGCAGTGAAGTCAGGAACCCAACTAATGAAAAACTGTTTTTT. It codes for CASSEVRNPTNEKLFF.

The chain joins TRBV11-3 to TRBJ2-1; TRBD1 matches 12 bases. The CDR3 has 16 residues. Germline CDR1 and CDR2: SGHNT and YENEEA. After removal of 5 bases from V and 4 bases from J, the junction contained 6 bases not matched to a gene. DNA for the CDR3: TGTGCCAGCAGCCTCGAGGGACAGGGGGCATACAATGAGCAGTTCTTC. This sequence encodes CASSLEGQGAYNEQFF.

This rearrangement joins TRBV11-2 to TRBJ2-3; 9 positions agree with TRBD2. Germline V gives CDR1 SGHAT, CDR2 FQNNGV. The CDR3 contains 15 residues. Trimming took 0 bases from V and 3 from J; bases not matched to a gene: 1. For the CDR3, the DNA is TGTGCCAGCAGCTTAGAAGGACTAGCGACAGATACGCAGTATTTT. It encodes CASSLEGLATDTQYF.

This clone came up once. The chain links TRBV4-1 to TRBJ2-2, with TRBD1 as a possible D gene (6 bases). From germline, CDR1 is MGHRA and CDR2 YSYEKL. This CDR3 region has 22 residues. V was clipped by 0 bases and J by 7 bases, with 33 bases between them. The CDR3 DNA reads TGCGCCAGCAGCCAAGACACGGGGTTGCTGGGCAAGGGCACAGGGACCGACGGGGAGCTGTTTTTT. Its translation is CASSQDTGLLGKGTGTDGELFF.

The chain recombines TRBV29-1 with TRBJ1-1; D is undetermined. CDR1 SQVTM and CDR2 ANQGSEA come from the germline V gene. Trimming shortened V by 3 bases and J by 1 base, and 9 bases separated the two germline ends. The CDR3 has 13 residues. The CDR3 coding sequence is TGCAGCGTTGAGATTCGACAGAACACTGAAGCTTTCTTT. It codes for CSVEIRQNTEAFF.

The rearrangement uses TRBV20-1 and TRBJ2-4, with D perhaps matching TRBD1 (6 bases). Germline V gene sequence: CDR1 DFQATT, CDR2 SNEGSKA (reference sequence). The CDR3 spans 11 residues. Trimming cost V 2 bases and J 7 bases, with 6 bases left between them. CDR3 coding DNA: TGCAGTGCTAGACAGGGGAACATTCAGTACTTC. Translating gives CSARQGNIQYF.

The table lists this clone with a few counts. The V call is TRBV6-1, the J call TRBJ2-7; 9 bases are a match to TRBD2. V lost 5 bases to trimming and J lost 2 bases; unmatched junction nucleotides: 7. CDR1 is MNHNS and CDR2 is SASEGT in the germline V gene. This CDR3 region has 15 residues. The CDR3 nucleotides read TGTGCCAGCAGTTTTGGACTAGCGACGACCTACGAGCAGTACGTC. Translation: CASSFGLATTYEQYV.